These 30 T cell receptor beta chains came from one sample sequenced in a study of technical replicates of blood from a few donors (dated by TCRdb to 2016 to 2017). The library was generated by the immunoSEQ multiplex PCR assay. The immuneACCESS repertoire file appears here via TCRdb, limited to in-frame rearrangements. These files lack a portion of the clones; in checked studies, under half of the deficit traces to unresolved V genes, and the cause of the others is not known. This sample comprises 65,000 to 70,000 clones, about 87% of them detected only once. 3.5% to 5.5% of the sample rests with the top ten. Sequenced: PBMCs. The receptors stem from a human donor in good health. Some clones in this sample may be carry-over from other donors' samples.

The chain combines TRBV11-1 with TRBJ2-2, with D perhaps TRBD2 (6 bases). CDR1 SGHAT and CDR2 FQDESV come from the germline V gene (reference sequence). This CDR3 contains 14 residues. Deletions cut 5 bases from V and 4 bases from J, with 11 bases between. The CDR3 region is CASSRWDSTGELFF. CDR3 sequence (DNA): TGTGCCAGCAGCCGATGGGACTCCACCGGGGAGCTGTTTTTT.

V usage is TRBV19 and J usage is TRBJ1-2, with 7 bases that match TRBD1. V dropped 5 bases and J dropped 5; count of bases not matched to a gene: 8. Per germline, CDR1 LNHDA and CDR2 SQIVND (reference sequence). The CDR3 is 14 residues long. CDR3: CASSAGTDIYGYTF. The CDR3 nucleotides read TGTGCCAGTAGTGCCGGGACAGATATTTATGGCTACACCTTC.

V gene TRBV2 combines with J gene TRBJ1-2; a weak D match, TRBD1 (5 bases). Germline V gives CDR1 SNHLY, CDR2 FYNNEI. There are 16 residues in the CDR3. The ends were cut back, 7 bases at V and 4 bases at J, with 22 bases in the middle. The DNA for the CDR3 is TGTGCCAGCACTGGAAGCGGGGGGGGATCCCTCTATGGCTACACCTTC. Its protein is CASTGSGGGSLYGYTF.

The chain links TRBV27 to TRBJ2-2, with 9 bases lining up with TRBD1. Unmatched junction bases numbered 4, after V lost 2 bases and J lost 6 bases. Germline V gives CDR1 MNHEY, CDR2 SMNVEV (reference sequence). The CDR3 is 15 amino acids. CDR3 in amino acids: CASSLATGGAGELFF. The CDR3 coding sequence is TGTGCCAGCAGTTTAGCGACAGGGGGAGCCGGGGAGCTGTTTTTT.

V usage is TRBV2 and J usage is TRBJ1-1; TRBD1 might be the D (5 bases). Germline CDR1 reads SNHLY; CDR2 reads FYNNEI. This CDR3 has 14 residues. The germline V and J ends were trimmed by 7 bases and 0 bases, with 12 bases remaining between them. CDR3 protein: CASTAGPLNTEAFF. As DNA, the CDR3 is TGTGCCAGCACCGCGGGACCTCTGAACACTGAAGCTTTCTTT.

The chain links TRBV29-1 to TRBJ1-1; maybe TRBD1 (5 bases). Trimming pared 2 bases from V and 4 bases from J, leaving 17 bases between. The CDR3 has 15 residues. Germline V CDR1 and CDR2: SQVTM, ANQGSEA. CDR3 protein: CSVESPQGAVTEAFF. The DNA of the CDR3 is TGCAGCGTTGAAAGCCCGCAGGGCGCAGTCACTGAAGCTTTCTTT. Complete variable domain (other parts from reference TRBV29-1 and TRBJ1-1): SAVISQKPSRDICQRGTSLTIQCQVDSQVTMMFWYRQQPGQSLTLIATANQGSEATYESGFVIDKFPISRPNLTFSTLTVSNMSPEDSSIYLCSVESPQGAVTEAFFGQGTRLTVV.

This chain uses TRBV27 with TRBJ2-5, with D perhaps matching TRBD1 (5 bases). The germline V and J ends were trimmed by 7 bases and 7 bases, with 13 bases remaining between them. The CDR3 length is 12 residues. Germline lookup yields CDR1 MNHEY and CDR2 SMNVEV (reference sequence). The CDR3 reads CASTPRQGTQYF. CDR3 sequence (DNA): TGTGCCAGCACTCCGCGGCAGGGGACCCAGTACTTC.

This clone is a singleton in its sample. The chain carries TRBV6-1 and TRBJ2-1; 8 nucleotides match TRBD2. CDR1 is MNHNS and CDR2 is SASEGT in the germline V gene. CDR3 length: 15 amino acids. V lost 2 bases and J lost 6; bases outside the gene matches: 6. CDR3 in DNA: TGTGCCAGCAGTGAACCGGGACTAGGCCTCAATGAGCAGTTCTTC. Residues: CASSEPGLGLNEQFF.

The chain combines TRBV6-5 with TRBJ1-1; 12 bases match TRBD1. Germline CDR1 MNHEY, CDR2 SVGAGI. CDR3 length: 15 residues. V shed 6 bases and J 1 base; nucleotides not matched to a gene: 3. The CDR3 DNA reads TGTGCCAGCAGCGGGACAGGGGGCGCGAACACTGAAGCTTTCTTT. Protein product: CASSGTGGANTEAFF.

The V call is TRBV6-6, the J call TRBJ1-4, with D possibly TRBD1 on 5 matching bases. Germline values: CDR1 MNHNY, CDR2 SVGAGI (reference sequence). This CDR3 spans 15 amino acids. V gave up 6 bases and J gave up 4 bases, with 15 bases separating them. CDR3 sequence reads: CASRKSDMYNEKLFF. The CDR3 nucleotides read TGTGCCAGCAGAAAATCGGACATGTATAATGAAAAACTGTTTTTT.

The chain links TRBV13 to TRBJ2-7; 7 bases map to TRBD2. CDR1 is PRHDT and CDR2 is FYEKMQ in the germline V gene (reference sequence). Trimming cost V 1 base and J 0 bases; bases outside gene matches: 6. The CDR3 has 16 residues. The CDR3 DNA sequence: TGTGCCAGCAGCTTAGAGGTCGGGGGGAGCTCCTACGAGCAGTACTTC. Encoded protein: CASSLEVGGSSYEQYF.

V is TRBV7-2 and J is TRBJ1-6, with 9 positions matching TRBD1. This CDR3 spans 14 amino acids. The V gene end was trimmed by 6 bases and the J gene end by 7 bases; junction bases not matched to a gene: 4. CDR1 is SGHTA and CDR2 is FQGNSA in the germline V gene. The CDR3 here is CASRPGTGNSPLHF. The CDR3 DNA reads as TGTGCCAGCAGACCCGGGACAGGGAATTCACCCCTCCACTTT.

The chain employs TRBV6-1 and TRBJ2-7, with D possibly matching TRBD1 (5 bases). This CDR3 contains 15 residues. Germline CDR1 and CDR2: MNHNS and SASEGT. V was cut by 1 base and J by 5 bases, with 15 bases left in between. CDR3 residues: CASSEGGSGYNEQYF. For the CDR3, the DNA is TGTGCCAGCAGTGAAGGGGGTTCAGGGTACAACGAGCAGTACTTC.

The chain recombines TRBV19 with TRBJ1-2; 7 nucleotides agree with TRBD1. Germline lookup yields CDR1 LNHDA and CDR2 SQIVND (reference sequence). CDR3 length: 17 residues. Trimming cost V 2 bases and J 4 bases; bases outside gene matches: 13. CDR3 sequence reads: CASSITRQGGYSYGYTF. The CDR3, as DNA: TGTGCCAGTAGTATAACGAGACAGGGAGGATATAGCTATGGCTACACCTTC.

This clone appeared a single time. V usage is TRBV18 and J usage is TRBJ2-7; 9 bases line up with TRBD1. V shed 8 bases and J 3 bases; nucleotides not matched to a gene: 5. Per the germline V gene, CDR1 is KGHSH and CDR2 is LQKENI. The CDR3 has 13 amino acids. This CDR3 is CASLQGAGYEQYF. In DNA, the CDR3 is TGTGCCAGCCTACAGGGGGCTGGCTACGAGCAGTACTTC.

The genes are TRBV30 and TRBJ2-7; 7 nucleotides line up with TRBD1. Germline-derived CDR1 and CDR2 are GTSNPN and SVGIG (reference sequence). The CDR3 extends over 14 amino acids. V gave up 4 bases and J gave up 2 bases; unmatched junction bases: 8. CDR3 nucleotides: TGTGCCTGGACCCCGTGGCAGGGGGCCTACGAGCAGTACTTC. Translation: CAWTPWQGAYEQYF.

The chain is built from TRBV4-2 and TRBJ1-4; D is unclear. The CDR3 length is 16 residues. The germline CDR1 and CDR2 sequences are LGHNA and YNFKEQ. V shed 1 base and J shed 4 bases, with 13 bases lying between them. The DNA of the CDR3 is TGTGCCAGCAGCCAAGGCTTCCGTCAGATTAATGAAAAACTGTTTTTT. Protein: CASSQGFRQINEKLFF.

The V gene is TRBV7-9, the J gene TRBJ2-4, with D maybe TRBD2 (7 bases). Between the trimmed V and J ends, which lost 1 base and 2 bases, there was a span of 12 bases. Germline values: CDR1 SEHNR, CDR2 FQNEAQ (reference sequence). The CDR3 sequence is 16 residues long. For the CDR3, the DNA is TGTGCCAGCAGCTTAGGGACAGCGGGAACCAAAAACATTCAGTACTTC. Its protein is CASSLGTAGTKNIQYF.

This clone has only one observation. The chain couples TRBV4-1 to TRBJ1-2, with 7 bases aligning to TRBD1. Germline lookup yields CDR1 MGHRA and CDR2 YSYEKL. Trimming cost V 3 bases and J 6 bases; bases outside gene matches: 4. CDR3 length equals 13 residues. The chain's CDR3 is CASSQTGTDGYTF. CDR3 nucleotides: TGCGCCAGCAGCCAGACCGGGACAGATGGCTACACCTTC.

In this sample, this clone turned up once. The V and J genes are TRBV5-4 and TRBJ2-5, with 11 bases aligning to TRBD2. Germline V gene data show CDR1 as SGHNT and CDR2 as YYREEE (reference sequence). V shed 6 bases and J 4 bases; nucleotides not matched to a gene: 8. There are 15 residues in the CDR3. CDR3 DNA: TGTGCCAGCACCGACCGACTAGCGGGGAGAGAGACCCAGTACTTC. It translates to CASTDRLAGRETQYF. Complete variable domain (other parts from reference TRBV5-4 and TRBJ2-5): ETGVTQSPTHLIKTRGQQVTLRCSSQSGHNTVSWYQQALGQGPQFIFQYYREEENGRGNFPPRFSGLQFPNYSSELNVNALELDDSALYLCASTDRLAGRETQYFGPGTRLLVL.

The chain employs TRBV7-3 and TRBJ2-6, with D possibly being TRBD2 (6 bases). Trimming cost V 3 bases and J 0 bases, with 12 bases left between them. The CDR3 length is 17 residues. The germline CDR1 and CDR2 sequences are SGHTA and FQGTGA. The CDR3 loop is CASSFRGSSSGANVLTF. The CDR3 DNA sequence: TGTGCCAGCAGCTTTCGGGGGTCCTCCTCTGGGGCCAACGTCCTGACTTTC.

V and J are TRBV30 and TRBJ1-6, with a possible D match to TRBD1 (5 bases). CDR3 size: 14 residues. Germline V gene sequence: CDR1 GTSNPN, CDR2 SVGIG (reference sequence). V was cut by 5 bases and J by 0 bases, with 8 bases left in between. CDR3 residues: CAWGTSSYNSPLHF. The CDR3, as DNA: TGTGCCTGGGGGACTAGCTCCTATAATTCACCCCTCCACTTT.

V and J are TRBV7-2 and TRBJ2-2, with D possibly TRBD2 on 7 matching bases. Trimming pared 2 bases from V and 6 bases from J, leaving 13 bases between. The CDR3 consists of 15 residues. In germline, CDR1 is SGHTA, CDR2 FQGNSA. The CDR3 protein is CASSLTGGAPGELFF. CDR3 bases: TGTGCCAGCAGCTTAACGGGGGGCGCCCCCGGGGAGCTGTTTTTT.

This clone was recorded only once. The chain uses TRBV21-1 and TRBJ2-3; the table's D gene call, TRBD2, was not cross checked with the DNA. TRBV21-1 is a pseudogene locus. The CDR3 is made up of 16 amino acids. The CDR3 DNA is TGTGCCAGCAGCAGAAAAGGGCGGGAGAACACAGATACGCAGTATTTT. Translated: CASSRKGRENTDTQYF.

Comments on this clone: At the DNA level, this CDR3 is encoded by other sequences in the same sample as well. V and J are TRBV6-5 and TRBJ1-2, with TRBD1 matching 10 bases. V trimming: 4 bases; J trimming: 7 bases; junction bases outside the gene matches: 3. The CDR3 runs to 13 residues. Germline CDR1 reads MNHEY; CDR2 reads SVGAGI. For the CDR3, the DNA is TGTGCCAGCAGTTCCGGGACAGGGGCTGGCTACACCTTC. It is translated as CASSSGTGAGYTF.

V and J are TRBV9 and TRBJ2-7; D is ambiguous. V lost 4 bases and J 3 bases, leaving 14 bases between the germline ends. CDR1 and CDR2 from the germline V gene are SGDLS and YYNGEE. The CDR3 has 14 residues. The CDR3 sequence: CASSPRLQLYEQYF. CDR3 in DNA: TGTGCCAGCAGCCCCCGGTTACAGCTCTACGAGCAGTACTTC.

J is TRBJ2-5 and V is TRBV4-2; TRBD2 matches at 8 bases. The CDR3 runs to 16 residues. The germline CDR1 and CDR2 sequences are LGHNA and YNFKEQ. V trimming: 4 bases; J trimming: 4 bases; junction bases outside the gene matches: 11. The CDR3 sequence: CASSLLGTRGTETQYF. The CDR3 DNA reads TGTGCCAGCAGCCTATTAGGGACTAGAGGTACAGAGACCCAGTACTTC.

CDR3 nucleotides: TGTGCCAGCTCACCCGGGACAGCTATGAACACTGAAGCTTTCTTT. Protein: CASSPGTAMNTEAFF. This chain links TRBV18 with TRBJ1-1, with 7 bases that match TRBD1. V shed 3 bases, J shed 0 bases, and the junction held 4 bases outside the gene matches. CDR1 is KGHSH and CDR2 is LQKENI in the germline V gene. The CDR3 covers 15 residues.

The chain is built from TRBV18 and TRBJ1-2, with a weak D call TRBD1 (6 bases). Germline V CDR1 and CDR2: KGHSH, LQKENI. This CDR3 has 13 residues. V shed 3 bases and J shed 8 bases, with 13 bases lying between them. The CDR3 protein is CASSPRQALGYTF. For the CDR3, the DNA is TGTGCCAGCTCACCCCGACAGGCCCTAGGCTACACCTTC.

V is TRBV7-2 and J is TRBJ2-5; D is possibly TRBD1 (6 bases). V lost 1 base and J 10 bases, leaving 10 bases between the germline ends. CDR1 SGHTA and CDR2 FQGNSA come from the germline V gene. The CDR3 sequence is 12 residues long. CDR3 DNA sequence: TGTGCCAGCAGCTTAGACAGGGCCATCCAGTACTTC. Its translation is CASSLDRAIQYF. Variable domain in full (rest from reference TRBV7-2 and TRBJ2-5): GAGVSQSPSNKVTEKGKDVELRCDPISGHTALYWYRQSLGQGLEFLIYFQGNSAPDKSGLPSDRFSAERTGGSVSTLTIQRTQQEDSAVYLCASSLDRAIQYFGPGTRLLVL.